This TCR beta chain was identified during a study of blood T cell repertoires in COVID-19. The trim removed 1 base at V and 5 bases at J, leaving 9 bases unmatched. This CDR3 spans 17 amino acids. Germline V lookup: CDR1 SGHDT, CDR2 YYEEEE. Study processing details: Estimation of nucleated cell counts relied on the amplification of reference gene primers. TCRdb's table, derived via immunoSEQ multiplex PCR, lists solely in-frame clones and lacks some. V and J calls and clone size are given by that table; D and trimming were obtained from the DNA. The data show hundreds of thousands of clones, 70% to 90% seen once.

This sequence was found in a woman in her 30s with COVID-19, enrolled during active disease. The sample consisted of peripheral blood. The rearrangement joins TRBV5-6 to TRBJ2-2; 9 bases match TRBD1. CDR3 sequence: CASSLFRDRVYTGELFF. CDR3 nucleotides: TGTGCCAGCAGCTTGTTTAGGGACAGGGTGTATACCGGGGAGCTGTTTTTT.